Listed below are T cell receptor beta chains from one sample, sequenced in a study of shared clonotypes between healthy human individuals. This table comes from immunoSEQ multiplex PCR, and its TCRdb copy is limited to in-frame clones, with some not included. Of roughly 2 million clones listed, roughly 94% are singletons. Sequenced input: naive CD4+ T cells sorted from blood. The origin of the receptors is a man aged 18 to 30 in good health. Each CDR3 is given with its conserved first and last residue. D genes are given only for firm matches. Only part of the rows carry a size: once, few, many, or a class if the clone is expanded.

J | size | V | D | DNA | CDR3
TRBJ2-1 | - | TRBV7-2 | - | TGTGCCAGCAGCTTAGGACCTTACCGCGAGCAGTTCTTC | CASSLGPYREQFF
TRBJ2-3 | - | TRBV18 | TRBD2 | TGTGCCAGCTCACCCAGACTAGCGCCGAGCACAGATACGCAGTATTTT | CASSPRLAPSTDTQYF
TRBJ1-2 | - | TRBV5-6 | TRBD1 | TGTGCCAGCAGCTTGCTTGACAGGGCGGACTATGGCTACACCTTC | CASSLLDRADYGYTF
TRBJ2-7 | - | TRBV2 | - | TGTGCCAGCAGTTCAGGCGGGACTGACACCTACGAGCAGTACTTC | CASSSGGTDTYEQYF
TRBJ2-3 | - | TRBV6-1 | TRBD2 | TGTGCCAGCAGTTCCCGGGGGGGGTACAGAGATACGCAGTATTTT | CASSSRGGYRDTQYF
TRBJ2-7 | - | TRBV5-6 | - | TGTGCCAGCAGCCTTCCGCCGGTTTCAGGCGAGCAGTACTTC | CASSLPPVSGEQYF
TRBJ1-5 | - | TRBV28 | - | TGTGCCAGCAGTTTACCGGGACTCAATCAGCCCCAGCATTTT | CASSLPGLNQPQHF
TRBJ1-4 | - | TRBV20-1 | - | TGCAGTTCGAGATTGAATGAAAAACTGTTTTTT | CSSRLNEKLFF
TRBJ2-5 | - | TRBV4-2 | TRBD1 | TGTGCCAGCAGCCAGACCGGGACAGGGGGCTTAGAGACCCAGTACTTC | CASSQTGTGGLETQYF
TRBJ1-1 | few | TRBV9 | - | TGTGCCAGCAGCCCCTTTGAACAGGGTACTGAAGCTTTCTTT | CASSPFEQGTEAFF
TRBJ2-4 | - | TRBV11-2 | - | TGTGCCAGCAGCCCCCAGACAAACATTCAGTACTTC | CASSPQTNIQYF
TRBJ2-5 | once | TRBV11-2 | - | TGTGCCAGCAATTACTCAAGGGGGCAAGAGACCCAGTACTTC | CASNYSRGQETQYF
TRBJ1-6 | - | TRBV6-5 | - | TGTGCCAGCAGTTCCCCGGGGTCACCCCTCCACTTT | CASSSPGSPLHF
TRBJ2-3 | - | TRBV5-1 | - | TGCGCCAGCAGATCCGCAGCCACAGATACGCAGTATTTT | CASRSAATDTQYF
TRBJ2-5 | - | TRBV12-5 | - | TGTGCTAGTGGTTTGGTACGGAACTTTCAAGAGACCCAGTACTTC | CASGLVRNFQETQYF
TRBJ2-7 | - | TRBV2 | - | TGTGCCAGCAGGGCGGGCCGAATCACCCCCTTCGAGCAGTACTTC | CASRAGRITPFEQYF
TRBJ1-2 | - | TRBV5-1 | - | TGCGCCAGCAGCTTACTCCAGGGAGCCGGTGGCTACACCTTC | CASSLLQGAGGYTF
TRBJ2-3 | - | TRBV10-3 | TRBD2 | TGTGCCATCAGTGGGGAGGGGAATACGCAGTATTTT | CAISGEGNTQYF
TRBJ1-1 | - | TRBV5-1 | TRBD1 | TGCGCCAGCAGCAAAGACGCCCGACAGGGTACTGAAGCTTTCTTT | CASSKDARQGTEAFF
TRBJ2-5 | - | TRBV7-2 | TRBD2 | TGTGCCAGCAGCTTGACGCGACTAGCGAAAGAGACCCAGTACTTC | CASSLTRLAKETQYF
TRBJ1-2 | - | TRBV6-6 | TRBD1 | TGTGCCAGCAGCCTAAGACAGGGGGCTATCTATGGCTACACCTTC | CASSLRQGAIYGYTF
TRBJ2-7 | - | TRBV6-4 | TRBD2 | TGTGCCAGCAGCCGCGGAATGACTAGCGGGCCACCCTACGAGCAGTACTTC | CASSRGMTSGPPYEQYF
TRBJ1-1 | - | TRBV19 | - | TGTGCCAGTAGCGATTCCTCTTCCAGTGAAGCTTTCTTT | CASSDSSSSEAFF
TRBJ2-2 | - | TRBV10-3 | - | TGTGCCACCCAGCTATGGCCCGGGGAGCTGTTTTTT | CATQLWPGELFF
TRBJ1-1 | - | TRBV4-2 | - | TGTGCCAGCAGCCAAGAGACGGTGTTGAGTACTGAAGCTTTCTTT | CASSQETVLSTEAFF
TRBJ1-2 | - | TRBV2 | - | TGTGCCAGCAGTGTAGGGGTCAACTATGGCTACACCTTC | CASSVGVNYGYTF
TRBJ2-2 | - | TRBV27 | TRBD2 | TGTGCCAGCAGTCCCTTAGCGGGATTCACCGGGGAGCTGTTTTTT | CASSPLAGFTGELFF
TRBJ1-2 | - | TRBV21-1 | - | TGTGCCAGCAGCAACGGACAGCTTTTCAATGGCTACACCTTC | CASSNGQLFNGYTF
TRBJ1-1 | - | TRBV5-1 | - | TGCGCCAGCAGCTTGTTGGCTGAGAACACTGAAGCTTTCTTT | CASSLLAENTEAFF
TRBJ2-5 | - | TRBV5-1 | TRBD1 | TGCGCCAGCAGCACGACAGGGAAGGAGACCCAGTACTTC | CASSTTGKETQYF
TRBJ2-3 | - | TRBV30 | - | TGTGCCTGGAGTACCCGACTAGCAGATACGCAGTATTTT | CAWSTRLADTQYF
TRBJ2-5 | - | TRBV5-6 | - | TGTGCCAGCAGCTTGGGCAGGGCCGTGACCCAGTACTTC | CASSLGRAVTQYF
TRBJ2-1 | - | TRBV28 | TRBD2 | TGTGCCAGCAGGCGCGCCGGGACTAGCGGGGTTCATGAGCAGTTCTTC | CASRRAGTSGVHEQFF
TRBJ1-1 | - | TRBV20-1 | - | TGCAGTGGAGTGTATGAGTCTCGCGCTTTCTTT | CSGVYESRAFF
TRBJ2-5 | - | TRBV6-5 | - | TGTGCCAGCAGTTACCAACGGGGAACCCTGGAGACCCAGTACTTC | CASSYQRGTLETQYF
TRBJ2-1 | - | TRBV19 | TRBD1 | TGTGCCAGTAGCCAGGGACAGTTGGGTGAGCAGTTCTTC | CASSQGQLGEQFF